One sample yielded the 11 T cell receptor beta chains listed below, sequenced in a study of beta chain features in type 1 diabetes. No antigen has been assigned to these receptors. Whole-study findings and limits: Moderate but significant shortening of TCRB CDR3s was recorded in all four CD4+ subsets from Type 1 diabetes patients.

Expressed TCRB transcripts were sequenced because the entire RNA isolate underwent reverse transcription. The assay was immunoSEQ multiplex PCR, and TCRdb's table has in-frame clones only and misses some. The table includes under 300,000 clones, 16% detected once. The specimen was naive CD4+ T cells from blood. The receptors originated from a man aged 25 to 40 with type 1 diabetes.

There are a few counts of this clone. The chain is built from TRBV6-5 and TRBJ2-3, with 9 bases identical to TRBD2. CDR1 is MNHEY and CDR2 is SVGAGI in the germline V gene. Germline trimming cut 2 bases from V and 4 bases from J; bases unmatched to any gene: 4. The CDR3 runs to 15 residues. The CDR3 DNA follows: TGTGCCAGCAGTTACATCGCGGGAGGGCCAGATACGCAGTATTTT. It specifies CASSYIAGGPDTQYF.

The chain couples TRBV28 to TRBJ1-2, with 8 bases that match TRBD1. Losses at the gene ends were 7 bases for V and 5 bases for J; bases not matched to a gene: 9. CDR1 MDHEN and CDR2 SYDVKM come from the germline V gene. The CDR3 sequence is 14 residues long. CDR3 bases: TGTGCCAGCACCCTAAGCAGGGGGCATTATGGCTACACCTTC. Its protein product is CASTLSRGHYGYTF.

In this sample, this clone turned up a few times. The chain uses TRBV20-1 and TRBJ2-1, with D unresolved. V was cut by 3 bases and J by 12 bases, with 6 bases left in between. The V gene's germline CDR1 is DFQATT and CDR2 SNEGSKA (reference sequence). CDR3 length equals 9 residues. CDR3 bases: TGCAGTGCTAGCGCTTTGCAGTTCTTC. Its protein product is CSASALQFF.

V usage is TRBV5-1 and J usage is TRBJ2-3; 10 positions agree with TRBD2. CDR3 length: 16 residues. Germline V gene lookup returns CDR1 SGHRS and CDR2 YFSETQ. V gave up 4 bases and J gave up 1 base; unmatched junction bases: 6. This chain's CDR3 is CASSLGTSAGTDTQYF. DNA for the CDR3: TGCGCCAGCAGCCTAGGGACTAGCGCTGGCACAGATACGCAGTATTTT.

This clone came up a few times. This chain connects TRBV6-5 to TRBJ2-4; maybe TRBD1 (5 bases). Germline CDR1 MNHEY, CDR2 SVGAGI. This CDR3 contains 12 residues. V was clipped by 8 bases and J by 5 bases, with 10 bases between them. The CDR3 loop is CASLGDQNIQYF. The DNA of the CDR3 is TGTGCCAGCTTAGGGGATCAAAACATTCAGTACTTC.

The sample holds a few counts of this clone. CDR3 coding DNA: TGCAGCGTTGGGACAGGGGACAATCAGCCCCAGCATTTT. This gives the protein CSVGTGDNQPQHF. V usage is TRBV29-1 and J usage is TRBJ1-5, with 9 bases that match TRBD1. V lost 4 bases and J lost 3; bases outside the gene matches: 1. The germline CDR1 and CDR2 sequences are SQVTM and ANQGSEA. CDR3 length: 13 residues. Filled out from reference TRBV29-1 and TRBJ1-5, the complete variable domain reads SAVISQKPSRDICQRGTSLTIQCQVDSQVTMMFWYRQQPGQSLTLIATANQGSEATYESGFVIDKFPISRPNLTFSTLTVSNMSPEDSSIYLCSVGTGDNQPQHFGDGTRLSIL.

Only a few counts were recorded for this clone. CDR3 DNA: TGCAGCGTTGAGCGGGGTGACACTGAAGCTTTCTTT. Residues: CSVERGDTEAFF. This rearrangement joins TRBV29-1 to TRBJ1-1; unclear D gene. Germline V CDR1 and CDR2: SQVTM, ANQGSEA. CDR3 size: 12 residues. Trimming shortened V by 3 bases and J by 3 bases, and 8 bases separated the two germline ends.

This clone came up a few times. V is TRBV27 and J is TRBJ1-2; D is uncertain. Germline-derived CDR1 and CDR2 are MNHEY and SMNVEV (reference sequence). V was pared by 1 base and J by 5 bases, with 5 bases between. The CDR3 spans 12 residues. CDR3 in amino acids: CASSLYGYGYTF. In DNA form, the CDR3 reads TGTGCCAGCAGTTTATACGGATATGGCTACACCTTC.

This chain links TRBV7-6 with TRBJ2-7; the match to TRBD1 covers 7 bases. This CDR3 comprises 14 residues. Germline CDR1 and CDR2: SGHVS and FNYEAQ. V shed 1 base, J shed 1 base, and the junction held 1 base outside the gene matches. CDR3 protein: CASSLVQGSYEQYF. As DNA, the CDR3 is TGTGCCAGCAGCTTAGTACAGGGGTCCTACGAGCAGTACTTC.

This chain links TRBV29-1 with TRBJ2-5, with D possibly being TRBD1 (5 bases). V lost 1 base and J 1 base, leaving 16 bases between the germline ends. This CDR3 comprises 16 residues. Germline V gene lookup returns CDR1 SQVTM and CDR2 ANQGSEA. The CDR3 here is CSVEAVPGSAQETQYF. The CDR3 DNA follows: TGCAGCGTTGAAGCGGTGCCAGGGTCCGCCCAAGAGACCCAGTACTTC.

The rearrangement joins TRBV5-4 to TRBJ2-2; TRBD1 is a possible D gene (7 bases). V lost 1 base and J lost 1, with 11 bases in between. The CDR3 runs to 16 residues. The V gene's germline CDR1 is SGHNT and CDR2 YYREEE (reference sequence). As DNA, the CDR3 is TGTGCCAGCAGCTTGATGCGGGACAGGAACACCGGGGAGCTGTTTTTT. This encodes CASSLMRDRNTGELFF.